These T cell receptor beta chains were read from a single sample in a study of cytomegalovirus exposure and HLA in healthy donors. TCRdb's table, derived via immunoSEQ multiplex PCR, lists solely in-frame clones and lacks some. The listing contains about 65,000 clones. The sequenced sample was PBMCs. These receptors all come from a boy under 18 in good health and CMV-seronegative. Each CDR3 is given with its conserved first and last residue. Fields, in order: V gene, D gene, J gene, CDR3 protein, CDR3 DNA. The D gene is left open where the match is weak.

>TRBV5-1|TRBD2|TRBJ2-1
CASLPSASGSWGEQFF
TGCGCCAGCTTACCCTCCGCTAGCGGGAGCTGGGGTGAGCAGTTCTTC
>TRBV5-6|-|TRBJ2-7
CASSLVSGFEQYF
TGTGCCAGCAGCTTGGTGTCCGGGTTCGAGCAGTACTTC
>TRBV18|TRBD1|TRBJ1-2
CASSQTGTGSSSGYTF
TGTGCCAGCTCACAAACCGGGACAGGGTCATCGAGTGGCTACACCTTC
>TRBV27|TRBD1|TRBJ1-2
CASSRSTGGGGGYTF
TGTGCCAGCAGTCGTTCGACAGGGGGCGGGGGAGGCTACACCTTC
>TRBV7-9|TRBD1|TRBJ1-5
CASSPSGQGRYSQPQHF
TGTGCCAGCAGCCCCTCGGGACAGGGGCGGTACAGTCAGCCCCAGCATTTT
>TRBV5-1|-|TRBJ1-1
CASSFEGRKTEAFF
TGCGCCAGCAGCTTCGAGGGTAGGAAAACTGAAGCTTTCTTT
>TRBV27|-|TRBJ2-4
CASSARDTIQYF
TGTGCCAGCAGTGCTCGGGACACCATTCAGTACTTC
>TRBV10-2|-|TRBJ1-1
CASTRAGEFRTEAFF
TGCGCCAGCACCAGGGCAGGGGAGTTTAGAACTGAAGCTTTCTTT
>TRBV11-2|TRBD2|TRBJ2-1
CASSLELRGGNEQFF
TGTGCCAGCAGCTTAGAACTACGGGGGGGCAATGAGCAGTTCTTC
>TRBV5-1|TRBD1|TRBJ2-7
CASSRNQDRGRRYEQYF
TGCGCCAGCAGCCGCAATCAAGACAGGGGGCGTCGTTACGAGCAGTACTTC
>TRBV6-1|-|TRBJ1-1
CASSDSFRGSTEAFF
TGTGCCAGCAGTGACTCCTTTCGGGGGAGCACTGAAGCTTTCTTT
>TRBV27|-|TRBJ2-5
CASSPTGVGRRPQYF
TGTGCCAGCAGCCCGACGGGGGTAGGGAGGAGACCCCAGTACTTC
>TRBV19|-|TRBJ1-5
CASSIPGATGNQPQHF
TGTGCCAGTAGTATTCCGGGAGCGACGGGCAATCAGCCCCAGCATTTT
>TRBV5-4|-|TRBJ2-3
CASSSPGRELDTQYF
TGTGCCAGCAGCTCGCCGGGGCGGGAACTGGATACGCAGTATTTT
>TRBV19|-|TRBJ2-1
CASSSGGGRAAYNEQFF
TGTGCCAGTAGTTCAGGGGGCGGGAGGGCCGCCTACAATGAGCAGTTCTTC
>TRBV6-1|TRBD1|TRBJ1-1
CASREAGGYTEAFF
TGTGCCAGCAGGGAAGCAGGGGGTTATACTGAAGCTTTCTTT
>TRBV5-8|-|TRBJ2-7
CASSFRGRGTYEQYF
TGTGCCAGCAGCTTCAGAGGGCGAGGAACCTACGAGCAGTACTTC
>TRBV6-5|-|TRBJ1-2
CASSYVQGRSYTF
TGTGCCAGCAGTTACGTACAGGGAAGGAGCTACACCTTC
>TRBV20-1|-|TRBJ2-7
CSARRSHEQYF
TGCAGTGCTAGACGGTCGCACGAGCAGTACTTC
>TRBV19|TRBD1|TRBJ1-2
CASSDRGRIYGYTF
TGTGCCAGTAGTGACAGGGGGCGCATCTATGGCTACACCTTC
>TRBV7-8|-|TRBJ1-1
CASSLTGTEAFF
TGTGCCAGCAGCCTGACTGGGACTGAAGCTTTCTTT
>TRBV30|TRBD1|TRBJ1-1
CAGARDRTNTEAFF
TGTGCCGGGGCCCGGGACAGAACAAACACTGAAGCTTTCTTT
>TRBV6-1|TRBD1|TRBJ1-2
CASRTGYGYTF
TGTGCCAGCAGGACAGGGTATGGCTACACCTTC
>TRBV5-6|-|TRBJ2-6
CASSLGPYREGAGANVLTF
TGTGCCAGCAGCCTAGGACCTTACAGGGAGGGGGCTGGGGCCAACGTCCTGACTTTC
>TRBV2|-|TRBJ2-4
CAIRTGDGSIQYF
TGTGCCATCCGTACAGGGGACGGGAGCATTCAGTACTTC
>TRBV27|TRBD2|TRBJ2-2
CASNPTSVQIGELFF
TGTGCCAGCAACCCGACTAGCGTTCAGATCGGGGAGCTGTTTTTT
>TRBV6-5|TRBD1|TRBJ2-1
CASSYSGTGAPNEQFF
TGTGCCAGCAGTTACTCCGGGACAGGCGCACCGAATGAGCAGTTCTTC
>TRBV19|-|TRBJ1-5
CASSMVDQSQPQHF
TGTGCCAGTAGTATGGTAGATCAAAGCCAGCCCCAGCATTTT
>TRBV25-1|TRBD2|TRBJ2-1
CASRPSSGDYNEQFF
TGTGCCAGCAGACCCTCTAGCGGGGACTACAATGAGCAGTTCTTC
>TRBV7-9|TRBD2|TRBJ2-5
CASSLGAPGGETQYF
TGTGCCAGCAGCTTAGGGGCGCCGGGGGGGGAGACCCAGTACTTC
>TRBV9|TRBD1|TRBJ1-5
CASSVEAGGLRPQHF
TGTGCCAGCAGCGTAGAGGCAGGGGGCTTACGACCCCAGCATTTT
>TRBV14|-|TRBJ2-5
CASSPLFQQRMETQYF
TGTGCCAGCAGCCCCTTATTCCAGCAGCGGATGGAGACCCAGTACTTC
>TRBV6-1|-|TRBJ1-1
CASKQGSRTEAFF
TGTGCCAGCAAACAGGGATCAAGAACTGAAGCTTTCTTT
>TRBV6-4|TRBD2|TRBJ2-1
CASSVLAGSSYNEQFF
TGTGCCAGCAGTGTCCTAGCGGGAAGCTCCTACAATGAGCAGTTCTTC
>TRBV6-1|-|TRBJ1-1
CASIQGGEMNTEAFF
TGTGCCAGCATCCAGGGTGGAGAGATGAACACTGAAGCTTTCTTT